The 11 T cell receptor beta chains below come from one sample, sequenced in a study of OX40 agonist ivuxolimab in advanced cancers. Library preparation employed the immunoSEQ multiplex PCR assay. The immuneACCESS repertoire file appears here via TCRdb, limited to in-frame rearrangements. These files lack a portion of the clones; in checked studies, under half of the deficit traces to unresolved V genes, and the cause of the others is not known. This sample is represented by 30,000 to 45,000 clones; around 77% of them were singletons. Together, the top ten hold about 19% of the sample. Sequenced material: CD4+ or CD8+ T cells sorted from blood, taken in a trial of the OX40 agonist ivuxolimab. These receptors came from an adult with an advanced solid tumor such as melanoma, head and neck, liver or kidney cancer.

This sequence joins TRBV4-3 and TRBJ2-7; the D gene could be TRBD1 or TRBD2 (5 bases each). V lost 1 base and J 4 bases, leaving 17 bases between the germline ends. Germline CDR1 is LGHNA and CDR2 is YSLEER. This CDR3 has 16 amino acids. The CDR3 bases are TGCGCCAGCAGCCAAGGTACAGGCTCGGGGTCATACGAGCAGTACTTC. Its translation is CASSQGTGSGSYEQYF.

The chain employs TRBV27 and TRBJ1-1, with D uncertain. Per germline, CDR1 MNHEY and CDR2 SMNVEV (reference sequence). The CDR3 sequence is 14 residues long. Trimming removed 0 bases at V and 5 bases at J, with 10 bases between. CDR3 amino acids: CASSLSGRETEAFF. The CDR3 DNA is TGTGCCAGCAGTTTATCAGGGAGGGAGACTGAAGCTTTCTTT.

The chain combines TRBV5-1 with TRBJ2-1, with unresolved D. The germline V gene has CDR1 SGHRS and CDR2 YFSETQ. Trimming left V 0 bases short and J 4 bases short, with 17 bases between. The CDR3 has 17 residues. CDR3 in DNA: TGCGCCAGCAGCTTGGGAGCCGCCGAGTCTATGTACAATGAGCAGTTCTTC. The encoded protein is CASSLGAAESMYNEQFF.

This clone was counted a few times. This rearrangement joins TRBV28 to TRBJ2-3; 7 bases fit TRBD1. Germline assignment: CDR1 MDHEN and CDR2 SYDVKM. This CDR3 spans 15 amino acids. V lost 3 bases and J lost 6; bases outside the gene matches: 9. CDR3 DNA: TGTGCCAGCAGTTTCCACAGGGGTTTGGGGGATACGCAGTATTTT. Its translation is CASSFHRGLGDTQYF. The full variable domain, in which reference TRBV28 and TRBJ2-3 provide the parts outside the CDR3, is DVKVTQSSRYLVKRTGEKVFLECVQDMDHENMFWYRQDPGLGLRLIYFSYDVKMKEKGDIPEGYSVSREKKERFSLILESASTNQTSMYLCASSFHRGLGDTQYFGPGTRLTVL.

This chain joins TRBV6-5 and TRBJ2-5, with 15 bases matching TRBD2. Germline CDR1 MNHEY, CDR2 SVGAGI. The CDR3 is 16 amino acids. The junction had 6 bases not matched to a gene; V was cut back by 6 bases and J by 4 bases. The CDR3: CASSYGTSGGLETQYF. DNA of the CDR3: TGTGCCAGCAGCTACGGGACTAGCGGGGGGTTAGAGACCCAGTACTTC.

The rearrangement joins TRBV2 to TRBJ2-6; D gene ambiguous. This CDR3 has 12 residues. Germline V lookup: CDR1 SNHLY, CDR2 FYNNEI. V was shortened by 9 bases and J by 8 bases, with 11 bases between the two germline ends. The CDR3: CASSPWTNVLTF. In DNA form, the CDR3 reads TGTGCCAGTTCTCCTTGGACCAACGTCCTGACTTTC.

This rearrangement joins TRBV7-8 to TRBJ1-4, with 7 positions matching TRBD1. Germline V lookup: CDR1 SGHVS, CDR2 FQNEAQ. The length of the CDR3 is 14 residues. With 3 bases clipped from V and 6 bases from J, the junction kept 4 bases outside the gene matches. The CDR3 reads CASSFTGTDEKLFF. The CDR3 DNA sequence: TGTGCCAGCAGCTTCACTGGGACAGATGAAAAACTGTTTTTT.

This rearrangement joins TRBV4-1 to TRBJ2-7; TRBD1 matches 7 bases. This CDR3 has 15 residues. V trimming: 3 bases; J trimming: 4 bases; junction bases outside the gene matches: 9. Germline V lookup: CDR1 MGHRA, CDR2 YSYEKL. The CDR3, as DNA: TGCGCCAGCAGCCAGGTAGGGGGCATCGGGTACGAGCAGTACTTC. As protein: CASSQVGGIGYEQYF.

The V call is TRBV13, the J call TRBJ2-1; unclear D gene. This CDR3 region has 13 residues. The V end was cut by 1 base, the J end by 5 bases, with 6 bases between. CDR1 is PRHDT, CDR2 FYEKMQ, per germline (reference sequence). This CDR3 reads CASSLVGNNEQFF. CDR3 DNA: TGTGCCAGCAGCTTAGTGGGGAACAATGAGCAGTTCTTC.

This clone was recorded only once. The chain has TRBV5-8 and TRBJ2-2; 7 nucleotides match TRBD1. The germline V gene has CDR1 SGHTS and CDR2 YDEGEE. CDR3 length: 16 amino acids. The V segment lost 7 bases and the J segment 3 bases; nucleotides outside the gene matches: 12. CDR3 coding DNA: TGTGCCAGCTGCCCCCGTCGGACAGGACACACCGGGGAGCTGTTTTTT. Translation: CASCPRRTGHTGELFF.

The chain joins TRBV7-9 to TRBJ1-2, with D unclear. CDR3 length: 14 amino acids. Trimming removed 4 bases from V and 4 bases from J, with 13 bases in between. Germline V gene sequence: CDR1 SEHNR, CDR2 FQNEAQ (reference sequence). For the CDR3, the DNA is TGTGCCAGCAGCTCCGATCGAGACGTCTATGGCTACACCTTC. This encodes CASSSDRDVYGYTF.